This TCR beta chain originates from a study of cytomegalovirus exposure and HLA in healthy donors. Study results and limitations: Rare TCR sequences dominated, though some public TCRs recurred in many donors.

Here immunoSEQ multiplex PCR was the method, and the copy in TCRdb shows in-frame clones only, minus some. Of about 74,000 clones listed, around 94% are singletons. Concerning this clone itself: Antigen unknown.

The CDR3 runs 14 residues. In germline, CDR1 is SGHVS, CDR2 FNYEAQ. Trimming at V came to 5 bases and at J to 4 bases, leaving 6 bases not matched to a gene. The chain is built from TRBV7-6 and TRBJ2-5; 8 bases fit TRBD2. Sequencing was carried out using PBMCs. This TCR was sampled from a man between 18 and 35 years old in good health and CMV-seropositive. The CDR3 sequence: CASSLLAGGETQYF. CDR3 coding DNA: TGTGCCAGCAGCCTACTGGCGGGAGGAGAGACCCAGTACTTC.